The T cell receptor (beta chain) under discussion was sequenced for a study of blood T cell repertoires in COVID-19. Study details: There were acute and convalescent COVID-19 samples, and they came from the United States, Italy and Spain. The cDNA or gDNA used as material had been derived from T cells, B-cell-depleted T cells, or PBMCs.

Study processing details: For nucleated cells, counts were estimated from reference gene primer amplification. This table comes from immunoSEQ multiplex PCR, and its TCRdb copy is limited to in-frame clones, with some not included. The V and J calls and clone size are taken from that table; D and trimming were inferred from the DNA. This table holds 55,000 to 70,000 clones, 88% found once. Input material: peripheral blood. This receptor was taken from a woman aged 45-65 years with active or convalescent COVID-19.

DNA of the CDR3: TGTGCCAGCAGCCGCCAATTCGGCGGGGAGACCCAGTACTTC. This gives the protein CASSRQFGGETQYF. The chain joins TRBV7-6 to TRBJ2-5; a weak D match, TRBD2 (5 bases). The CDR3 extends over 14 amino acids. Germline CDR1 reads SGHVS; CDR2 reads FNYEAQ. The V and J ends lost 5 bases and 5 bases respectively, with 15 bases between them.